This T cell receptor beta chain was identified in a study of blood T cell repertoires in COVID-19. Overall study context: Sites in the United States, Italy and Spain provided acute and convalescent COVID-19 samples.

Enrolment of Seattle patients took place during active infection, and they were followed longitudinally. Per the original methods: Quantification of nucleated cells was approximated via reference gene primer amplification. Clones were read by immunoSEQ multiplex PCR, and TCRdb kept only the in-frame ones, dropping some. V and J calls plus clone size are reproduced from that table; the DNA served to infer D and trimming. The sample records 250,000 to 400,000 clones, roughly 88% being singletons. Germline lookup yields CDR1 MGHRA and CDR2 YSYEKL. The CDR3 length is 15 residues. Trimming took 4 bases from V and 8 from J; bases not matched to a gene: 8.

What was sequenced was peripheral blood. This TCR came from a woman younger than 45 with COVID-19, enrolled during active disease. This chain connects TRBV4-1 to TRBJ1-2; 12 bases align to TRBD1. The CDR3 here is CASSRPGQGAEGYTF. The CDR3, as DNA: TGCGCCAGCAGCCGACCGGGACAGGGGGCGGAAGGCTACACCTTC.